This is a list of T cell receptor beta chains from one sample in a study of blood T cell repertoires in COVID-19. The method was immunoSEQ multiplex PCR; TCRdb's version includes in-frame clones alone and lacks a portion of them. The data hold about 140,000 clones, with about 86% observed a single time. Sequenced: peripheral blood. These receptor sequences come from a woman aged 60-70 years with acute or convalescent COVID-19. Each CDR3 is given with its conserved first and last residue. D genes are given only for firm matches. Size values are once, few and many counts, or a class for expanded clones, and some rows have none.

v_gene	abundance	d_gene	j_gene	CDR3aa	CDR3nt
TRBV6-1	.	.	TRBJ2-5	CASSGTTGILRKTQYF	TGTGCCAGCAGTGGGACGACAGGTATCTTGAGGAAGACCCAGTACTTC
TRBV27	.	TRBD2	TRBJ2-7	CASSLSWGLAYEQYF	TGTGCCAGCAGTTTATCGTGGGGACTAGCCTACGAGCAGTACTTC
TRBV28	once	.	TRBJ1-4	CASRPYFRVGEKLFF	TGTGCCAGCAGGCCTTACTTCAGGGTGGGCGAAAAACTGTTTTTT
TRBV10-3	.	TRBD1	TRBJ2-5	CAIRGQGPETQYF	TGTGCCATCAGAGGACAGGGGCCAGAGACCCAGTACTTC
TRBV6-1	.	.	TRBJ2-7	CASSEIVTVFGEQYF	TGTGCCAGCAGTGAGATAGTTACAGTCTTTGGAGAGCAGTACTTC
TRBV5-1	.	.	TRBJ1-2	CASSPRTGGYGYTF	TGCGCCAGCAGCCCGAGGACCGGAGGGTATGGCTACACCTTC
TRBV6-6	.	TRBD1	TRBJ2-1	CASSHAPGQAYNEQFF	TGTGCCAGCAGTCACGCCCCGGGACAGGCCTACAATGAGCAGTTCTTC
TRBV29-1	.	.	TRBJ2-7	CSVVRDTYYEQYF	TGCAGCGTCGTCCGGGACACCTACTACGAGCAGTACTTC
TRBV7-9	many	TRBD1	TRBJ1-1	CASSLGGQVVTNTEAFF	TGTGCCAGCAGCTTAGGGGGACAGGTCGTAACGAACACTGAAGCTTTCTTT
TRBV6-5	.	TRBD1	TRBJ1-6	CASRGTGINSPLHF	TGTGCCAGCAGAGGGACAGGGATTAATTCACCCCTCCACTTT
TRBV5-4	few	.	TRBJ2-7	CASSLPQGQNEQYF	TGTGCCAGCAGCTTGCCTCAGGGGCAGAACGAGCAGTACTTC
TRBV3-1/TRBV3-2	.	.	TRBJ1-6	CASSHHLASSYNSPLHF	TGTGCCAGCAGCCATCACCTTGCTAGCTCCTATAATTCACCCCTCCACTTT
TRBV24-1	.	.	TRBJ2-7	CATKGATYEQYF	TGTGCCACCAAAGGAGCCACCTACGAGCAGTACTTC
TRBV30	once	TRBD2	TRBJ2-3	CAWSVGAGPTDTQYF	TGTGCCTGGAGTGTGGGAGCGGGGCCCACAGATACGCAGTATTTT
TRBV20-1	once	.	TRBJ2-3	CSASRQGYDTQYF	TGCAGTGCTAGTCGTCAGGGATACGATACGCAGTATTTT
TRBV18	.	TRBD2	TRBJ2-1	CASSPTGTSGGHRQFF	TGTGCCAGCTCACCGACCGGGACTAGCGGGGGGCATAGGCAGTTCTTC
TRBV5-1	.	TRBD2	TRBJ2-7	CASSILAGSYEQYF	TGCGCCAGCAGCATCCTAGCGGGATCATACGAGCAGTACTTC
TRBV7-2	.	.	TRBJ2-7	CASSPGGPGAYEQYF	TGTGCCAGCAGCCCGGGGGGCCCCGGTGCCTACGAGCAGTACTTC
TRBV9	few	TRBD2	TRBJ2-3	CASSVTSGADTQYF	TGTGCCAGCAGCGTAACTAGCGGGGCAGATACGCAGTATTTT
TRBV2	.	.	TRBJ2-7	CAITARGTYEQYF	TGTGCCATCACAGCAAGAGGGACCTACGAGCAGTACTTC
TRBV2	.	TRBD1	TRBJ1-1	CASMGDRNTEAFF	TGTGCCAGCATGGGGGACAGAAACACTGAAGCTTTCTTT
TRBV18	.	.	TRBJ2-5	CASSPSIAVQETQYF	TGTGCCAGCTCACCTAGCATAGCGGTACAAGAGACCCAGTACTTC
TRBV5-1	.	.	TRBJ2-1	CASSTRFAGERLNEQFF	TGCGCCAGCAGCACGCGGTTCGCAGGGGAAAGGTTGAATGAGCAGTTCTTC
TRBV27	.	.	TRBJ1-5	CASSLEGFTTQHF	TGTGCCAGCAGTTTAGAGGGATTTACGACCCAGCATTTT
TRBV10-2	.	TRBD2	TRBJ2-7	CASSPGGGYEQYF	TGCGCCAGCAGTCCGGGCGGGGGCTACGAGCAGTACTTC
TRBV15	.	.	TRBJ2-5	CATSRGRVQETQYF	TGTGCCACCAGCAGAGGGAGGGTCCAAGAGACCCAGTACTTC
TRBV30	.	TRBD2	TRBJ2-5	CAWSASPGTSGGSQETQYF	TGTGCCTGGAGTGCCTCCCCTGGGACTAGCGGGGGGTCGCAAGAGACCCAGTACTTC
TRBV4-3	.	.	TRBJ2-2	CASSKEGNTGELFF	TGCGCCAGCAGCAAGGAGGGTAACACCGGGGAGCTGTTTTTT
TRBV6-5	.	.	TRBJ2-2	CASSFYDSTGELFF	TGTGCCAGCAGTTTCTATGACAGCACCGGGGAGCTGTTTTTT
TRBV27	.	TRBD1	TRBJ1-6	CASSTGVYNSPLHF	TGTGCCAGCAGCACAGGGGTATATAATTCACCCCTCCACTTT